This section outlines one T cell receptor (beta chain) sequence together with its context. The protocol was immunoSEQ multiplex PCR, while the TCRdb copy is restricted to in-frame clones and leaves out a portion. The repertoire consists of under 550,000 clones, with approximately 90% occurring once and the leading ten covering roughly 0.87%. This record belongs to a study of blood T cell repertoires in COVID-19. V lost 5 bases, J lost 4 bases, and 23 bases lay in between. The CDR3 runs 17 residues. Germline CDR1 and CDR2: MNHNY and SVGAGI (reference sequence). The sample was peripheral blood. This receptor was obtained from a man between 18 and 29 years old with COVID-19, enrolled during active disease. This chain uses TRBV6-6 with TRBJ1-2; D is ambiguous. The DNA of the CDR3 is TGTGCCAGCAGTCCCACTCCCAGGCGGGGAGCGAGCTATGGCTACACCTTC. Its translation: CASSPTPRRGASYGYTF.